The 6 T cell receptor beta chains below were found in one sample sequenced in a study of cytomegalovirus exposure and HLA in healthy donors (dated by TCRdb to 2016 to 2017). Receptors were amplified or captured by the immunoSEQ multiplex PCR assay. The table comes from immuneACCESS by way of TCRdb, which keeps in-frame sequences with V and J called. Part of the clones is missing from these tables; in studies checked, under half for an unresolved V gene and the rest for unknown reasons. The sample table records approximately 270,000 clones; 80% to 90% of these occur just once. Roughly 0.99% of the sample lies in the top ten. Source material: PBMCs. Receptors were obtained from a woman aged 18-29 years in good health and CMV-seronegative.

The chain links TRBV5-1 to TRBJ2-7; 8 bases agree with TRBD2. The CDR3 totals 15 residues. Trimming at V came to 3 bases and at J to 0 bases, leaving 5 bases not matched to a gene. Germline CDR1 reads SGHRS; CDR2 reads YFSETQ. The CDR3 DNA reads as TGCGCCAGCAGCTGGCTAGCGGGTGCCTCCTACGAGCAGTACTTC. This translates into CASSWLAGASYEQYF.

CDR3 amino acids: CASSLLVLAGGTDTQYF. For the CDR3, the DNA is TGTGCCAGCAGTTTATTGGTGCTAGCGGGGGGCACAGATACGCAGTATTTT. The chain combines TRBV27 with TRBJ2-3; TRBD2 agrees at 10 bases. This CDR3 is 17 amino acids long. The V and J ends lost 1 base and 1 base, in that order; junction bases with no gene match: 5. Germline CDR1 and CDR2: MNHEY and SMNVEV (reference sequence).

This clone was found a few times. Other DNA sequences in this specimen translate into the identical CDR3. J is TRBJ1-5 and V is TRBV6-5; no reliable D call. The CDR3 length is 12 residues. Germline V gives CDR1 MNHEY, CDR2 SVGAGI. V lost 6 bases, J lost 2 bases, and 5 bases lay in between. Here the CDR3 DNA reads TGTGCCAGCAGGCGGGGCAATCAGCCCCAGCATTTT. Translation: CASRRGNQPQHF.

The CDR3 is CASSLVVAGDNEQFF. The CDR3 bases are TGCGCCAGCAGCTTGGTGGTAGCGGGAGACAATGAGCAGTTCTTC. The chain uses TRBV5-1 and TRBJ2-1; 9 bases are shared with TRBD2. The CDR3 spans 15 residues. V lost 0 bases and J lost 5; bases outside the gene matches: 3. The V gene's germline CDR1 is SGHRS and CDR2 YFSETQ.

V and J are TRBV4-1 and TRBJ2-5; D possibly corresponds to TRBD2 (5 bases). CDR3 length: 15 residues. V lost 1 base, J lost 4 bases, and 13 bases lay in between. The germline gives CDR1 MGHRA, CDR2 YSYEKL. CDR3 coding DNA: TGCGCCAGCAGCCAAGGTGGCGGGCAGCCAGAGACCCAGTACTTC. It is translated as CASSQGGGQPETQYF.

The chain employs TRBV7-3 and TRBJ1-1; the D is unclear. Between the trimmed V and J ends, which lost 1 base and 6 bases, there was a span of 12 bases. The germline CDR1 and CDR2 sequences are SGHTA and FQGTGA. This CDR3 is built from 14 residues. The CDR3 sequence: CASSLSAASPEAFF. The CDR3 DNA reads as TGTGCCAGCAGCTTAAGTGCAGCGAGCCCTGAAGCTTTCTTT.